This T cell receptor (beta chain) was obtained from a study of T cells expressing NK-cell markers. Study as a whole: From sorted CD3+CD56+NKG2C+, CD3+CD56+NKG2C- and CD3+CD56-NKG2C+ T cells came the TCR beta repertoires. Of eight sequenced donors, seven were HCMV-seropositive and one HCMV-seronegative. Study findings and constraints: The CD3+CD56-NKG2C+ fraction was also led by these clonotypes in a few donors.

This clonotype registers medium-sized by frequency. Its cognate antigen is unknown. With UMIs, 5'RACE template switching was used to make TCR beta cDNA. TCRdb reanalyzed the 5' RACE reads, giving one entry per CDR3 protein sequence and no DNA. Reported are 4,000 to 6,500 distinct CDR3 sequences; the ten largest clones contain approximately 14%. The sample was blood T cells: a sorted CD56 or NKG2C T cell subset, CD4+ or CD8+ T cells, or bulk PBMC T cells (not recorded which). This receptor was taken from a man in his late teens or twenties in good health.

The CDR3: CASTLGDDRLSNQPQHF. The chain has TRBV5-5 and TRBJ1-5; no DNA is available, so the TRBD1 call from TCRdb remains unchecked. The CDR3 contains 17 residues. Germline V lookup: CDR1 SGHKS, CDR2 YYEKEE (reference sequence).